The 12 T cell receptor beta chains given below trace back to one sample, sequenced in a study of blood T cell repertoires in COVID-19. Using immunoSEQ multiplex PCR, the repertoire was profiled, and TCRdb retains in-frame clones only, with some absent. In the table there are about 130,000 clones, around 83% of which are singletons. Sequenced input: PBMCs or T cells enriched from blood (not recorded which). These receptors all stem from a man aged 25-45 years who had recovered from COVID-19.

The chain joins TRBV2 to TRBJ2-7; 7 bases line up with TRBD2. Germline V gives CDR1 SNHLY, CDR2 FYNNEI. CDR3 length equals 15 residues. V was pared by 6 bases and J by 0 bases, with 8 bases of the junction left unmatched. The CDR3 nucleotides are TGTGCCAGCAGGGGAGGGGACCTAGGCTCCTACGAGCAGTACGTC. Translation gives CASRGGDLGSYEQYV.

This chain links TRBV5-6 with TRBJ1-4; a weak D match, TRBD1 (6 bases). Germline V lookup: CDR1 SGHDT, CDR2 YYEEEE. The V end was cut by 4 bases, the J end by 8 bases, with 15 bases between. The CDR3 is 14 amino acids. This chain's CDR3 is CASSLQGTGEKLFF. CDR3 in DNA: TGTGCCAGCAGCCTACAGGGAACGGGGGAAAAACTGTTTTTT.

V and J are TRBV7-9 and TRBJ2-7, with D possibly matching TRBD1 (5 bases). Germline V lookup: CDR1 SEHNR, CDR2 FQNEAQ (reference sequence). This CDR3 is built from 14 residues. Trimming removed 0 bases from V and 1 base from J, with 7 bases in between. The CDR3, as DNA: TGTGCCAGCAGCTTAGCAGACAGATCCTACGAGCAGTACGTC. It codes for CASSLADRSYEQYV.

Regarding this clone: An end of the junction does not agree with germline; a read error may underlie this. The chain has TRBV9 and TRBJ1-2; D not certain. The CDR3 length is 14 residues. CDR1 is SGDLS, CDR2 YYNGEE, per germline. CDR3 DNA: TGTGCCAGCACCGTAACTATCCAGCCTGAGGGCTACACCTTC. This translates into CASTVTIQPEGYTF.

V usage is TRBV5-1 and J usage is TRBJ1-1; the match to TRBD1 covers 8 bases. After removal of 3 bases from V and 6 bases from J, the junction contained 7 bases not matched to a gene. Per germline, CDR1 SGHRS and CDR2 YFSETQ. The CDR3 has 14 amino acids. As DNA, the CDR3 is TGCGCCAGCAGCTCAACGACAGGGGAGGCTGAAGCTTTCTTT. Translated: CASSSTTGEAEAFF.

V gene TRBV19 combines with J gene TRBJ2-7; 7 nucleotides match TRBD2. The V segment lost 0 bases and the J segment 9 bases; nucleotides outside the gene matches: 8. The V gene's germline CDR1 is LNHDA and CDR2 SQIVND (reference sequence). The CDR3 runs 14 residues. CDR3 DNA sequence: TGTGCCAGTAGTATAGACAGGGCAGGGAGGGGGCAGTACGTC. Its protein product is CASSIDRAGRGQYV.

The chain joins TRBV11-2 to TRBJ1-1; 7 nucleotides match TRBD1. There are 14 residues in the CDR3. The germline V gene encodes CDR1 SGHAT and CDR2 FQNNGV. The V gene end was trimmed by 1 base and the J gene end by 5 bases; junction bases not matched to a gene: 4. The DNA for the CDR3 is TGTGCCAGCAGCTTAGGGCAGGGGGGTACTGAAGCTTTCTTT. Protein: CASSLGQGGTEAFF.

This clone was counted a few times. V usage is TRBV5-4 and J usage is TRBJ1-6; D is ambiguous. There are 12 residues in the CDR3. Germline V gives CDR1 SGHNT, CDR2 YYREEE (reference sequence). V lost 4 bases and J 10 bases, leaving 9 bases between the germline ends. CDR3 sequence reads: CASSTEKSPLHF. The CDR3 DNA is TGTGCCAGCAGCACGGAGAAATCACCCCTCCACTTT.

V is TRBV12-5 and J is TRBJ2-3; 13 nucleotides agree with TRBD2. Germline V gene lookup returns CDR1 LGHNT and CDR2 FRNRAP. CDR3 length equals 16 residues. Trimming removed 6 bases from V and 0 bases from J; junction bases left unmatched: 3. The CDR3 region is CASGQGLAGSTDTQYF. The CDR3 DNA sequence: TGTGCTAGTGGCCAGGGACTAGCGGGGAGCACAGATACGCAGTATTTT.

V is TRBV3-1 (or the pseudogene TRBV3-2) and J is TRBJ2-7, with D possibly matching TRBD1 (6 bases). V gave up 4 bases and J gave up 0 bases, with 10 bases separating them. Germline V gene data show CDR1 as LGHDT and CDR2 as YNNKEL (reference sequence). This CDR3 has 14 amino acids. The CDR3, as DNA: TGTGCCAGCAGCCGGGACACCCTCTCCTACGAGCAGTACTTC. It is translated as CASSRDTLSYEQYF.

The rearrangement uses TRBV30 and TRBJ2-3, with 11 nucleotides matching TRBD2. Unmatched junction bases numbered 3, after V lost 2 bases and J lost 5 bases. This CDR3 spans 14 amino acids. Germline CDR1 GTSNPN, CDR2 SVGIG (reference sequence). The CDR3 here is CAWSPGLAVDTQYF. CDR3 DNA sequence: TGTGCCTGGAGTCCGGGACTAGCGGTAGATACGCAGTATTTT. Full variable domain (rest looked up from reference TRBV30 and TRBJ2-3): SQTIHQWPATLVQPVGSPLSLECTVEGTSNPNLYWYRQAAGRGLQLLFYSVGIGQISSEVPQNLSASRPQDRQFILSSKKLLLSDSGFYLCAWSPGLAVDTQYFGPGTRLTVL.

The chain links TRBV4-1 to TRBJ1-1; 12 positions agree with TRBD1. Germline lookup yields CDR1 MGHRA and CDR2 YSYEKL. This CDR3 has 15 amino acids. V gave up 5 bases and J gave up 7 bases; unmatched junction bases: 8. The CDR3 loop is CASSVSGQGAFEAFF. CDR3 in DNA: TGCGCCAGCAGCGTATCGGGACAGGGGGCTTTTGAAGCTTTCTTT.